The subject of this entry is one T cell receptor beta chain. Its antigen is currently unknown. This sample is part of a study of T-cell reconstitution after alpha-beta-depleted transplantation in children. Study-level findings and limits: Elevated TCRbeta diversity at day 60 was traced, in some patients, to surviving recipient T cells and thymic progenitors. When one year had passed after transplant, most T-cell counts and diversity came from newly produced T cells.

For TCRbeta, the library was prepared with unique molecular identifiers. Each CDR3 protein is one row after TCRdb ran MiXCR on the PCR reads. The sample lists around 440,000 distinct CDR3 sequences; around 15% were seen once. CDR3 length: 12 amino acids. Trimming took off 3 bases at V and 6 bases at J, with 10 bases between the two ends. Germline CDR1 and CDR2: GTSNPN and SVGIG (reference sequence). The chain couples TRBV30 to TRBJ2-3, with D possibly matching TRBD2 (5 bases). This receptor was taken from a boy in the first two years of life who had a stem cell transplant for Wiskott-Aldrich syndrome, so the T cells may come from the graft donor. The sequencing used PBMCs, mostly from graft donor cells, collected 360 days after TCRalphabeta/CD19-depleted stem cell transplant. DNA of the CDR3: TGTGCCTGGAGCGTAGCGACGGATACGCAGTATTTT. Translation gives CAWSVATDTQYF.